The text below deals with one T cell receptor beta chain. The antigen is not known. Viral peptide pool expansion of antigen-specific CD4+ T cells preceded sequencing in the ViraFEST assay. Following an approximately eleven-day culture, CD4+ T cells were purified. Participants were vaccinated with two doses of either the BNT162b2 or mRNA-1273 vaccine. A density of approximately 2.2 million PBMC per well was used; these cells were cultured with about 10 IU/ml IL-2 and approximately 10 ug/ml peptides. The entry originates in a study of vaccination effects on CD4 cells after COVID-19. Study observations and caveats: Clonal contraction was marked in infection- and vaccine-induced clones late after vaccination.

Data came from immunoSEQ multiplex PCR; TCRdb stores just in-frame clones and leaves some out. The sample carries some 30,000 clones, roughly 76% recorded once. The CDR3 contains 15 residues. V dropped 2 bases and J dropped 5 bases, with 12 bases sitting between them. From germline, CDR1 is SGHAT and CDR2 FQNNGV. The rearrangement joins TRBV11-2 to TRBJ1-4; possible D gene TRBD1, 5 bases. The sequence derives from a human donor who received a COVID-19 vaccine. Some clones in this sample may be carry-over from other donors' samples. The specimen was CD4+ T cells from PBMCs cultured with SARS-CoV-2 spike peptides, collected after COVID-19 vaccination. The chain's CDR3 is CASSLQGRENEKLFF. The CDR3 bases are TGTGCCAGCAGCTTACAGGGCAGAGAGAATGAAAAACTGTTTTTT.